Presented here are 11 T cell receptor beta chains from one specimen sequenced in a study of cytomegalovirus exposure and HLA in healthy donors. The PCR made use of 60 Vbeta and 13 Jbeta primers. Sequencing used immunoSEQ multiplex PCR; TCRdb keeps in-frame clones, though not all of them. In the table there are 150,000 to 200,000 clones, 78% of which are singletons. The sample taken for sequencing was PBMCs. These receptors all stem from a female donor in good health and CMV-seronegative.

The chain has TRBV19 and TRBJ2-1; TRBD1 matches 7 bases. CDR1 is LNHDA and CDR2 is SQIVND in the germline V gene (reference sequence). The CDR3 is 14 residues long. V lost 6 bases, J lost 7 bases, and 9 bases stayed unmatched. For the CDR3, the DNA is TGTGCCAGTAGGCCTCTCGAGGACAGGAATGAGCAGTTCTTC. Its translation is CASRPLEDRNEQFF.

The V call is TRBV5-1, the J call TRBJ2-1; the D gene is possibly TRBD2 (6 bases). The CDR3 has 16 amino acids. Germline V gene lookup returns CDR1 SGHRS and CDR2 YFSETQ. V lost 0 bases and J 4 bases, leaving 14 bases between the germline ends. CDR3 region: CASSLVGEVSYNEQFF. In nucleotides, the CDR3 is TGCGCCAGCAGCTTGGTAGGGGAGGTTTCGTACAATGAGCAGTTCTTC.

This rearrangement joins TRBV11-2 to TRBJ2-1; D is ambiguous. The ends were cut back, 1 base at V and 15 bases at J, with 13 bases in the middle. The CDR3 consists of 12 residues. CDR1 and CDR2 (germline): SGHAT, FQNNGV. In DNA form, the CDR3 reads TGTGCCAGCAGCTTAGTTCATACTCATCGGTTCTTC. Translation gives CASSLVHTHRFF.

V and J are TRBV6-5 and TRBJ1-1; TRBD1 agrees at 7 bases. The CDR3 consists of 13 residues. Germline CDR1 is MNHEY and CDR2 is SVGAGI. V lost 5 bases and J lost 1; bases outside the gene matches: 1. CDR3 nucleotide sequence: TGTGCCAGCAGTGGGACAGAGAACACTGAAGCTTTCTTT. Amino acids: CASSGTENTEAFF.

The chain has TRBV7-9 and TRBJ2-3; the D gene is possibly TRBD2 (6 bases). CDR3 length: 15 residues. The germline V gene encodes CDR1 SEHNR and CDR2 FQNEAQ (reference sequence). V lost 5 bases and J lost 1, with 13 bases in between. CDR3 bases: TGTGCCAGCAGCATTAGCACGGGAGGCACAGATACGCAGTATTTT. Translation gives CASSISTGGTDTQYF.

The table lists this clone with a few counts. The genes are TRBV7-6 and TRBJ2-5; TRBD1 might be the D (5 bases). The CDR3 runs 16 residues. CDR1 and CDR2 (germline): SGHVS, FNYEAQ. Trimming removed 5 bases from V and 5 bases from J, with 21 bases in between. As DNA, the CDR3 is TGTGCCAGCAGCCTACCCCCGCAAGGGGCTGGGGAGACCCAGTACTTC. It specifies CASSLPPQGAGETQYF.

With regard to this clone: Distinct nucleotide sequences in the sample also encode this CDR3. The chain carries TRBV6-5 and TRBJ2-7, with TRBD2 matching over 8 bases. There are 15 residues in the CDR3. Germline V gene sequence: CDR1 MNHEY, CDR2 SVGAGI. V lost 1 base, J lost 0 bases, and 2 bases stayed unmatched. The CDR3 protein is CASSYLAGSSYEQYF. CDR3 sequence (DNA): TGTGCCAGCAGTTACTTAGCGGGGAGCTCCTACGAGCAGTACTTC.

This chain joins TRBV28 and TRBJ2-5; 12 nucleotides align to TRBD2. CDR1 MDHEN and CDR2 SYDVKM come from the germline V gene. Trimming cost V 3 bases and J 5 bases; bases outside gene matches: 10. The CDR3 runs to 17 residues. Here the CDR3 DNA reads TGTGCCAGCAGTTTTCTAGCGGGAGGGGGGTCGACGGAGACCCAGTACTTC. It encodes CASSFLAGGGSTETQYF.

The chain joins TRBV4-3 to TRBJ2-5, with 9 nucleotides matching TRBD2. The ends lost 0 bases at V and 5 bases at J; junction bases unmatched: 10. Germline values: CDR1 LGHNA, CDR2 YSLEER. The CDR3 has 17 residues. CDR3 nucleotides: TGCGCCAGCAGCCAAGATGAGGCGGGAGGGCCTCGGGAGACCCAGTACTTC. It codes for CASSQDEAGGPRETQYF.

The chain uses TRBV7-2 and TRBJ2-6, with D uncertain. This CDR3 region has 13 residues. Germline V lookup: CDR1 SGHTA, CDR2 FQGNSA. Deletions cut 10 bases from V and 1 base from J, with 8 bases between. The chain's CDR3 is CAISYSGANVLTF. CDR3 nucleotides: TGTGCCATATCGTATTCTGGGGCCAACGTCCTGACTTTC.

The rearrangement joins TRBV2 to TRBJ2-5; possible D gene TRBD2, 7 bases. CDR3 size: 14 residues. Germline V gene sequence: CDR1 SNHLY, CDR2 FYNNEI. With 8 bases removed from V and 1 base from J, the gap between germline ends came to 14 bases. CDR3 in amino acids: CASRRGGTQETQYF. The CDR3 nucleotides read TGTGCCAGCCGGAGGGGGGGGACCCAAGAGACCCAGTACTTC.